This TCR beta chain originates from a study of T cells in women clearing cervical HPV infection. For the study at large: Cases were women with histologically confirmed HPV16-related CIN3 or worse, including a couple of invasive cancers.

Repertoires were generated with immunoSEQ multiplex PCR, while TCRdb's copy carries only in-frame clones and drops some. This sample lists under 35,000 clones; its ten largest clones have about 3.7%. Regarding the study as a whole: Effector/memory and HPV-specific T cells were not isolated, and association timing is unknown. Combining TCR richness with V gene abundances gave about 0.87 AUC. Repertoire richness, not evenness, was significantly elevated in CIN3+ cases versus controls.

With regard to this clone: As yet, its antigen is unknown. The read stops 3 residues short of the end of the CDR3; the missing end is completed from the germline J gene.

CDR1 is SGHRS and CDR2 is YFSETQ in the germline V gene. With V trimmed by 4 bases and J by 4 bases, 7 bases remained unmatched. CDR3 length: 15 residues. V usage is TRBV5-1 and J usage is TRBJ2-3, with TRBD1 matching over 9 bases. Input material: blood buffy coat. The origin of this receptor is a woman between 18 and 70 years old with a cervical HPV16 infection that either progressed to CIN3+ or cleared (not recorded which). CDR3 amino acids: CASSLRTGEADTQYF. CDR3 DNA, as far as it was read: TGCGCCAGCAGCCTACGGACAGGGGAAGCAGATACG.